These T cell receptor beta chains were read from a single sample in a study of cytomegalovirus exposure and HLA in healthy donors. Some clones are missing from TCRdb's copy, which holds only in-frame ones; the method was immunoSEQ multiplex PCR. The sample has around 300,000 clones, around 85% seen once. The sample consisted of PBMCs. The receptors come from a woman aged 18 to 35 in good health and CMV-seronegative. Both conserved end residues are part of each CDR3. D genes are given only for firm matches.

V gene: TRBV15; D gene: NA; CDR3 protein: CATSKRAQETQYF
V gene: TRBV13; D gene: NA; CDR3 protein: CASSPLSGENTEAFF
V gene: TRBV30; D gene: NA; CDR3 protein: CAWSVRRRVETQYF
V gene: TRBV5-1; D gene: NA; CDR3 protein: CASSPAGSTDTQYF
V gene: TRBV19; D gene: TRBD1; CDR3 protein: CASRQGAVYQPQHF
V gene: TRBV5-4; D gene: NA; CDR3 protein: CASSLRFGDSEYF
V gene: TRBV5-6; D gene: TRBD1; CDR3 protein: CASSLLTGVDTGELFF
V gene: TRBV11-2; D gene: TRBD1; CDR3 protein: CASSLTTGATFF
V gene: TRBV6-6; D gene: NA; CDR3 protein: CASSRIRANTEAFF
V gene: TRBV19; D gene: TRBD1; CDR3 protein: CASSLPGQGYEQYF
V gene: TRBV29-1; D gene: TRBD2; CDR3 protein: CSVRVLLAVDNEQFF
V gene: TRBV15; D gene: NA; CDR3 protein: CATSRERSSYNEQFF
V gene: TRBV6-6; D gene: TRBD2; CDR3 protein: CASSYPGAGGYEQYF
V gene: TRBV5-6; D gene: NA; CDR3 protein: CASSFQGGGEAFF
V gene: TRBV7-8; D gene: NA; CDR3 protein: CASRLGYPELDNQPQHF
V gene: TRBV4-3; D gene: TRBD1; CDR3 protein: CASSQGVGGGQETQYF